These T cell receptor beta chains were read from a single sample in a study of T cell responses to AZD1222 COVID-19 vaccine. Data came from immunoSEQ multiplex PCR; TCRdb stores just in-frame clones and leaves some out. Altogether hundreds of thousands of clones are present, more than 85% being singletons, with the ten largest covering roughly 1%. This sample comprised peripheral blood, obtained on day 0 of MenACWY control vaccination. These receptors all come from an adult in good health. Each CDR3 is given with its conserved first and last residue. The D gene is left open where the match is weak. Size values are once, few and many counts, or a class for expanded clones, and some rows have none.

>NA|TRBJ1-1|TRBV6-5|once
CASSNRENTEAFF
TGTGCCAGTTCTAATCGGGAGAACACTGAAGCTTTCTTT
>NA|TRBJ2-5|TRBV5-1|NA
CASSLGIRTGGGHQETQYF
TGCGCCAGCAGCCTGGGGATTCGGACAGGCGGGGGCCACCAAGAGACCCAGTACTTC
>NA|TRBJ1-5|TRBV19|NA
CASSFREQPQHF
TGTGCCAGTAGTTTCAGAGAACAGCCCCAGCATTTT
>NA|TRBJ1-5|TRBV3-1/TRBV3-2|NA
CASSQDWNQPQHF
TGTGCCAGCAGCCAAGATTGGAATCAGCCCCAGCATTTT
>NA|TRBJ1-3|TRBV29-1|NA
CSVGVVSGNTIYF
TGCAGCGTGGGTGTTGTCTCTGGAAACACCATATATTTT
>NA|TRBJ1-6|TRBV3-1/TRBV3-2|NA
CASRPRGGDSPLHF
TGTGCCAGCAGACCCCGGGGTGGTGATTCACCCCTCCACTTT
>NA|TRBJ1-2|TRBV28|NA
CASSLGWGDYGYTF
TGTGCCAGCAGTTTAGGGTGGGGGGACTATGGCTACACCTTC
>TRBD2|TRBJ2-1|TRBV2|NA
CASSTGLAVSNEQFF
TGTGCCAGCAGCACAGGACTAGCGGTTTCGAATGAGCAGTTCTTC
>NA|TRBJ2-5|TRBV7-3|NA
CASSLEEGGPETQYF
TGTGCCAGCAGCTTAGAGGAGGGGGGCCCAGAGACCCAGTACTTC
>TRBD2|TRBJ2-1|TRBV5-4|once
CASSAGGWGEQFF
TGTGCCAGCAGCGCGGGGGGATGGGGTGAGCAGTTCTTC
>NA|TRBJ1-1|TRBV29-1|NA
CSVDRTVNTEAFF
TGCAGCGTTGACCGGACGGTCAACACTGAAGCTTTCTTT
>NA|TRBJ1-4|TRBV18|NA
CASSPPGGGKKLFF
TGTGCCAGCTCACCACCGGGCGGAGGGAAAAAACTGTTTTTT
>NA|TRBJ2-2|TRBV28|NA
CASTPLGGTGELFF
TGTGCCAGCACCCCGCTAGGAGGCACCGGGGAGCTGTTTTTT
>NA|TRBJ1-6|TRBV11-2|NA
CASSLGAGLNSPLHF
TGTGCCAGCAGCTTAGGGGCGGGGTTGAATTCACCCCTCCACTTT
>NA|TRBJ1-6|TRBV7-2|NA
CASSLNQGREGPLHF
TGTGCCAGCAGCTTAAACCAGGGCAGGGAAGGGCCCCTCCACTTT
>NA|TRBJ1-3|TRBV6-1|NA
CASSVVGTASSGNTIYF
TGTGCCAGCAGTGTGGTAGGGACCGCGAGCTCTGGAAACACCATATATTTT
>TRBD1|TRBJ1-1|TRBV6-5|NA
CASSPGQGAPTEAFF
TGTGCCAGCAGCCCGGGACAGGGGGCACCCACTGAAGCTTTCTTT
>NA|TRBJ1-1|TRBV14|few
CASSQNTIEAFF
TGTGCCAGCAGCCAAAATACCATTGAAGCTTTCTTT
>NA|TRBJ1-3|TRBV6-6|NA
CASSRSGTTSSGNTIYF
TGTGCCAGCAGTCGTTCCGGGACAACAAGCTCTGGAAACACCATATATTTT
>NA|TRBJ2-7|TRBV5-4|NA
CASTPGTDFYEQYF
TGTGCCAGCACCCCCGGAACAGACTTCTACGAGCAGTACTTC
>NA|TRBJ1-2|TRBV9|NA
CASSVEQYWTAESANYGYTF
TGTGCCAGCAGCGTAGAACAGTATTGGACAGCGGAGAGCGCTAACTATGGCTACACCTTC
>TRBD2|TRBJ2-1|TRBV7-2|NA
CASSIRTSGGVGNEQFF
TGTGCCAGCAGCATTAGGACTAGCGGGGGGGTCGGGAATGAGCAGTTCTTC
>TRBD1|TRBJ1-4|TRBV3-1/TRBV3-2|NA
CASSPWDSNEKLFF
TGTGCCAGCAGCCCCTGGGACAGTAATGAAAAACTGTTTTTT
>TRBD1|TRBJ1-5|TRBV30|NA
CAWAQGLNQPQHF
TGTGCCTGGGCACAGGGGCTCAATCAGCCCCAGCATTTT
>NA|TRBJ2-7|TRBV12-3/TRBV12-4|NA
CASSLSNEQYF
TGTGCCAGCAGTTTATCCAACGAGCAGTACTTC
>NA|TRBJ1-2|TRBV3-1/TRBV3-2|few
CASSQDGTGRVSFGYTF
TGTGCCAGCAGCCAAGATGGAACCGGGCGGGTCTCGTTTGGCTACACCTTC
>NA|TRBJ2-5|TRBV6-5|NA
CASTSRGLHETQYF
TGTGCCAGCACATCCCGTGGTCTCCATGAGACCCAGTACTTC
>NA|TRBJ1-6|TRBV9|NA
CASSVASVSNSPLHF
TGTGCCAGCAGCGTAGCGTCCGTGTCTAATTCACCCCTCCACTTT
>NA|TRBJ1-2|TRBV18|NA
CASSPQVQGSGYTF
TGTGCCAGCTCACCCCAGGTTCAGGGGAGTGGCTACACCTTC
>TRBD1|TRBJ1-4|TRBV5-3|NA
CARSLEAVGDRDEKLFF
TGTGCCAGAAGCTTGGAGGCGGTGGGGGACAGGGATGAAAAACTGTTTTTT
>TRBD1|TRBJ1-6|TRBV9|NA
CASSVTQGGSPLHF
TGTGCCAGCAGCGTAACACAGGGGGGTTCACCCCTCCACTTT
>NA|TRBJ1-3|TRBV24-1|NA
CATSDGGRTSGNTIYF
TGTGCCACCAGTGATGGTGGACGGACCTCTGGAAACACCATATATTTT
>NA|TRBJ2-2|TRBV5-1|NA
CASTSGANTGELFF
TGCGCCAGCACCTCAGGCGCGAACACCGGGGAGCTGTTTTTT
>TRBD1|TRBJ1-2|TRBV3-1/TRBV3-2|once
CASSQIGQGAGYTF
TGTGCCAGCAGCCAAATTGGACAGGGAGCGGGCTACACCTTC
>NA|TRBJ1-6|TRBV14|NA
CASSPNSYNSPLHF
TGTGCCAGCAGCCCCAATTCCTATAATTCACCCCTCCACTTT
>NA|TRBJ1-3|TRBV30|NA
CAWSQDGLGRSGNTIYF
TGTGCCTGGAGTCAAGATGGCCTGGGGAGGTCTGGAAACACCATATATTTT
>NA|TRBJ1-2|TRBV7-9|NA
CASSPPFGGYTF
TGTGCCAGCAGCCCGCCGTTCGGAGGCTACACCTTC
>TRBD2|TRBJ2-5|TRBV19|NA
CASSINGGEKETQYF
TGTGCCAGTAGTATAAACGGGGGGGAGAAAGAGACCCAGTACTTC
>NA|TRBJ1-2|TRBV27|NA
CASSLVGSYGYTF
TGTGCCAGCAGTTTAGTGGGGTCATATGGCTACACCTTC
>NA|TRBJ1-2|TRBV30|NA
CAWSARQWGGPNYGYTF
TGTGCCTGGAGTGCCCGCCAGTGGGGGGGCCCGAACTATGGCTACACCTTC
>NA|TRBJ2-1|TRBV7-2|NA
CASSLTRGSWFF
TGTGCCAGCAGCTTAACCAGGGGTTCATGGTTCTTC
>NA|TRBJ1-1|TRBV2|NA
CASSTGPPRLAFF
TGTGCCAGCAGTACCGGGCCGCCCAGGCTCGCTTTCTTT
>TRBD2|TRBJ2-1|TRBV9|NA
CASSVTSGGANEQFF
TGTGCCAGCAGCGTAACTAGCGGGGGGGCCAATGAGCAGTTCTTC
>NA|TRBJ1-1|TRBV6-5|once
CASRRPTVNTEAFF
TGTGCCAGCAGGCGCCCGACAGTGAACACTGAAGCTTTCTTT
>NA|TRBJ2-2|TRBV7-4|NA
CASSLDASTGTGELFF
TGTGCCAGCAGCTTAGATGCGTCCACGGGCACCGGGGAGCTGTTTTTT
>TRBD2|TRBJ2-7|TRBV10-3|NA
CAIRGSTSGGLEQYF
TGTGCCATCAGGGGCAGCACTAGCGGGGGTCTCGAGCAGTACTTC
>TRBD1|TRBJ1-2|TRBV12-3/TRBV12-4|NA
CASSLQGANGYTF
TGTGCCAGCAGTTTACAGGGGGCGAATGGCTACACCTTC
>NA|TRBJ2-5|TRBV6-5|NA
CASSYSSRLQGTQYF
TGTGCCAGCAGTTACTCAAGCAGGCTTCAGGGGACCCAGTACTTC
>TRBD2|TRBJ2-5|TRBV6-6|NA
CASSRPLGLAGAEETQYF
TGTGCCAGCAGTCGCCCGCTGGGACTAGCGGGGGCAGAAGAGACCCAGTACTTC
>NA|TRBJ1-2|TRBV4-1|NA
CASSQGITVRKDTF
TGCGCCAGCAGCCAAGGAATAACAGTGAGGAAGGACACCTTC
>TRBD1|TRBJ1-2|TRBV6-5|NA
CASSTQTGGHYGYTF
TGTGCCAGCAGTACCCAGACAGGGGGGCACTATGGCTACACCTTC
>NA|TRBJ1-3|TRBV6-5|NA
CASSLQSSSGNTIYF
TGTGCCAGCAGTCTACAGTCGAGCTCTGGAAACACCATATATTTT
>NA|TRBJ2-1|TRBV7-7|NA
CASSPRTSPEGEQFF
TGTGCCAGCAGTCCGAGGACTTCCCCGGAAGGTGAGCAGTTCTTC
>NA|TRBJ1-4|TRBV7-9|NA
CASSLEGRNEKLFF
TGTGCCAGCAGCTTAGAGGGCCGGAATGAAAAACTGTTTTTT
>NA|TRBJ2-2|TRBV18|NA
CASSPGQGGTGELFF
TGTGCCAGCTCACCAGGGCAGGGCGGCACCGGGGAGCTGTTTTTT